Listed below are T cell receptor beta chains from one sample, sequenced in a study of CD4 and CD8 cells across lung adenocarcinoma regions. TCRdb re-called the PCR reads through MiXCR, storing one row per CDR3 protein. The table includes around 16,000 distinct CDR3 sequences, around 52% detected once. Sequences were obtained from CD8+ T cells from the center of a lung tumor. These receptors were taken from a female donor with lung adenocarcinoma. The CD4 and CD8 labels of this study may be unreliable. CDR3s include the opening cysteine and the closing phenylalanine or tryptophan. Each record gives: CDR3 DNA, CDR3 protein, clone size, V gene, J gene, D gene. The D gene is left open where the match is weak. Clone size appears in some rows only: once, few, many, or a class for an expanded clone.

DNA: TGTGCCAGCAGTTCCGGACTAGCGAGCACAGATACGCAGTATTTT; CDR3: CASSSGLASTDTQYF; size: medium-sized; V: TRBV6-5; J: TRBJ2-3; D: TRBD2
DNA: TGTGCCAGCAGGGAGCTGTGTGGCACAGACACGCAGTATTTT; CDR3: CASRELCGTDTQYF; size: NA; V: TRBV6-4; J: TRBJ2-3; D: NA
DNA: TGTGCCAGCAGTCTAGCGGGGGGCCACACAGATACGCAGTATTTT; CDR3: CASSLAGGHTDTQYF; size: NA; V: TRBV6-1; J: TRBJ2-3; D: TRBD2
DNA: TGTGCCAGCCGTCCTTCGGGGCTCCCAGCCAAAAACACGCAGTATTTC; CDR3: CASRPSGLPAKNTQYF; size: NA; V: TRBV6-1; J: TRBJ2-4; D: NA
DNA: TGTGCCAGCAGTCTGCTAGCGGGAGTTGAGCAGTTCTTC; CDR3: CASSLLAGVEQFF; size: few; V: TRBV6-4; J: TRBJ2-1; D: TRBD2
DNA: TGTGCCAGCAGCCAAGACGGGTATGGCTACACCTTC; CDR3: CASSQDGYGYTF; size: few; V: TRBV14; J: TRBJ1-2; D: NA
DNA: TGTGCCAGCAGCCGAGGGCACAGGGGAGATGGAGAGACCCAGTACTTC; CDR3: CASSRGHRGDGETQYF; size: NA; V: TRBV7-2; J: TRBJ2-5; D: TRBD1
DNA: TGTGCCAGCAGCCAAGGGGGTTCCCAAGAGACCCAGTACTTC; CDR3: CASSQGGSQETQYF; size: many; V: TRBV7-2; J: TRBJ2-5; D: NA
DNA: TGTGCCAGCAGTGGAATAACAGGGAATGAGCAGTTCTTC; CDR3: CASSGITGNEQFF; size: few; V: TRBV6-1; J: TRBJ2-1; D: NA
DNA: TGTGCGAGCAGTTTCACGGAGCTGCGAGGCATCAACATTCAGTACTTC; CDR3: CASSFTELRGINIQYF; size: NA; V: TRBV6-5; J: TRBJ2-4; D: NA
DNA: TGTGCCAGCAGCCCGATGACTAGCGGGGTCTCTAATGAGCAGTTCTTC; CDR3: CASSPMTSGVSNEQFF; size: few; V: TRBV3-1; J: TRBJ2-1; D: TRBD2
DNA: TGTGCCAGCAGCCACCCAGAGAGCACAGATACGCAGTATTTT; CDR3: CASSHPESTDTQYF; size: many; V: TRBV4-2; J: TRBJ2-3; D: NA
DNA: TGTGCCAGCAGTGGGACTTTCAATCAGCCCCAGCATTTT; CDR3: CASSGTFNQPQHF; size: medium-sized; V: TRBV6-1; J: TRBJ1-5; D: NA
DNA: TGTGCCAGCAGCTCCGGACTTAGCAATCAGCCCCAGCATTTT; CDR3: CASSSGLSNQPQHF; size: many; V: TRBV7-2; J: TRBJ1-5; D: NA
DNA: TGTGCGGGGCGTGGGGGCCGTGAGCAGGACACCCAGTACTTC; CDR3: CAGRGGREQDTQYF; size: few; V: TRBV10-3; J: TRBJ2-4; D: NA
DNA: TGTGCCAGCAGCCCAGACGGTAACTATGGCTACACCTTC; CDR3: CASSPDGNYGYTF; size: NA; V: TRBV14; J: TRBJ1-2; D: NA
DNA: TGTGCCAGCAGCCAATCCTCCTACGAGCAGTACTTC; CDR3: CASSQSSYEQYF; size: once; V: TRBV6-1; J: TRBJ2-7; D: NA
DNA: TGTGCCAGCAGTCAAACTAGTGCAGATACGCAGTATTTT; CDR3: CASSQTSADTQYF; size: NA; V: TRBV7-6; J: TRBJ2-3; D: NA
DNA: TGCGCCAGCAGTGAGTCAAATGCGGCGGGAGGGTTGTACGAGCAGTACTTC; CDR3: CASSESNAAGGLYEQYF; size: NA; V: TRBV10-1; J: TRBJ2-7; D: TRBD2
DNA: TGTGCCAGCAGTGAAAGCAACTACGAGCAGTACTTC; CDR3: CASSESNYEQYF; size: medium-sized; V: TRBV6-1; J: TRBJ2-7; D: NA
DNA: TGCGCCAGCAGTGAGGGGAGGGAGGCAGACATTCAGTACTTT; CDR3: CASSEGREADIQYF; size: NA; V: TRBV10-2; J: TRBJ2-4; D: TRBD2
DNA: TGCGCCAGCAGTGAGAGCGGGGGGGCGGATACGCAGTATTTT; CDR3: CASSESGGADTQYF; size: NA; V: TRBV10-1; J: TRBJ2-3; D: TRBD2
DNA: TGCGCCAGCAGCAAGGGTTTTTACAATGAGCAGTTCTTC; CDR3: CASSKGFYNEQFF; size: NA; V: TRBV10-1; J: TRBJ2-1; D: NA
DNA: TGTGCCAGCACCGGACAGGGTTCGAGGTCCTACAATGAGCAGTTCTTC; CDR3: CASTGQGSRSYNEQFF; size: NA; V: TRBV6-1; J: TRBJ2-1; D: TRBD1
DNA: TGTGCCAGCAGCGGACGCGGGCGGGCGGGGCTAGGGGGGGGCAACAAAGAGACGCAGTATTTC; CDR3: CASSGRGRAGLGGGNKETQYF; size: NA; V: TRBV9; J: TRBJ2-3; D: NA
DNA: TGTGCCAGCAGTCCTGGCCGACTAGCTTCTGGGACAGATACGCAGTATTTT; CDR3: CASSPGRLASGTDTQYF; size: few; V: TRBV27; J: TRBJ2-3; D: TRBD2
DNA: TGTGCCTACAGACCGGGACAGAAAGAGACCCAGTACTTC; CDR3: CAYRPGQKETQYF; size: few; V: TRBV30; J: TRBJ2-5; D: TRBD1
DNA: TGTGCCAGCAGTGAAACTAGCGGGGGGGCCTCGGACATTCAGTACTTC; CDR3: CASSETSGGASDIQYF; size: medium-sized; V: TRBV6-1; J: TRBJ2-4; D: TRBD2
DNA: TGTGCCAGCAGCCCCGGACTAGCGGGGATCACAAACATTCAGTATTTC; CDR3: CASSPGLAGITNIQYF; size: NA; V: TRBV6-2/TRBV6-3; J: TRBJ2-4; D: TRBD2
DNA: TGTGCCAGCAGCTTGTGGGCCGGGACAGCAACCGGGGAGCTGTTTTTT; CDR3: CASSLWAGTATGELFF; size: NA; V: TRBV7-2; J: TRBJ2-2; D: TRBD1
DNA: TGTGCCAGCAGTTACTCCCGGACTCAATCTAGCACAGATACGCAGTATTTT; CDR3: CASSYSRTQSSTDTQYF; size: NA; V: TRBV6-5; J: TRBJ2-3; D: NA
DNA: TGCGCCAGCAGCTTGGGACAACAAGAGACCCAGTACTTC; CDR3: CASSLGQQETQYF; size: many; V: TRBV5-1; J: TRBJ2-5; D: NA
DNA: TGTGCCAGCAGCCAAGATGACAGGGACGATACGCAGTATTTT; CDR3: CASSQDDRDDTQYF; size: few; V: TRBV3-1; J: TRBJ2-3; D: TRBD1
DNA: TGTGCCAGCAGTACGGGACTAGCCAGATCAGGACGCTACAATGAGCAGTTCTTC; CDR3: CASSTGLARSGRYNEQFF; size: few; V: TRBV27; J: TRBJ2-1; D: TRBD2
DNA: TGTGCCAGCAGCGTTCAGGGTGGGTACACTGAAGCTTTCTTT; CDR3: CASSVQGGYTEAFF; size: NA; V: TRBV9; J: TRBJ1-1; D: NA
DNA: TGTGCCAGCAGTGAAGGAGGGGGGCAAGACACCCAGTACTTC; CDR3: CASSEGGGQDTQYF; size: NA; V: TRBV6-1; J: TRBJ2-4; D: NA
DNA: TGTGCCAGCACCCCCGGGGGGCGGGCAAGCAAAAACATTCAGTACTTC; CDR3: CASTPGGRASKNIQYF; size: NA; V: TRBV6-1; J: TRBJ2-4; D: NA
DNA: TGCGGCAGCACGGGGCGGAGAGCCAAAGACACGCAGTACTTC; CDR3: CGSTGRRAKDTQYF; size: NA; V: TRBV10-2; J: TRBJ2-7; D: NA
DNA: TGTGCCAGCAGGTCCGGGACTAGCGGGGGAAAGACCCAGTACTTT; CDR3: CASRSGTSGGKTQYF; size: few; V: TRBV6-1; J: TRBJ2-3; D: TRBD2
DNA: TGTGCCAGCACAGGCCCAGTTGGAGTGGATACGCAGTATTTT; CDR3: CASTGPVGVDTQYF; size: few; V: TRBV6-1; J: TRBJ2-3; D: NA
DNA: TGCGCCAGCAGCGGGCGGGCGGCTGAAGACTTCTTC; CDR3: CASSGRAAEDFF; size: NA; V: TRBV10-1; J: TRBJ1-1; D: NA
DNA: TGTGCCTGGAAAAGGGGCCCGTTTGAAGAGACCCAGTACTTC; CDR3: CAWKRGPFEETQYF; size: few; V: TRBV30; J: TRBJ2-5; D: NA
DNA: TGTGCGGGGCGCGGGGGCCGTGACCCAGATACCCAGTATTTC; CDR3: CAGRGGRDPDTQYF; size: NA; V: TRBV27; J: TRBJ2-5; D: NA